This TCR beta chain was retrieved from a study of T cells in Graves' hyperthyroidism and ophthalmopathy. About this clonotype itself: Antigen: not known.

Each diagnosis was grounded in clinical symptoms, serum thyroxine and TRAb, thyroid ultrasound, and orbital computed tomography. This sample holds PBMCs from roughly 10 ml fresh peripheral blood. RNA transcripts were the template for amplifying TCR beta CDR3 regions. TCR CDR3 underwent first-round RT-PCR with the HTBI primer set. TCRdb called the multiplex PCR reads again in MiXCR, with one record for every CDR3 protein. The sample records hundreds of thousands of distinct CDR3 sequences, more than 20% being singletons. Trimming took 6 bases from V and 5 from J; bases not matched to a gene: 11. CDR1 is SEHNR and CDR2 is FQNEAQ in the germline V gene (reference sequence). The CDR3 totals 15 residues. Study conclusions and caveats: In validation, the model predicted ophthalmopathy. These predictions came a median about 6.5 months before onset.

The clonotype was recovered from a man aged 45-65 years with Graves' hyperthyroidism. The sample comprised blood. The chain is built from TRBV7-9 and TRBJ2-5; 8 bases are a match to TRBD1. CDR3 residues: CASRPVGQGRETQYF. DNA for the CDR3: TGTGCCAGCAGACCCGTCGGACAGGGAAGGGAGACCCAGTACTTC.